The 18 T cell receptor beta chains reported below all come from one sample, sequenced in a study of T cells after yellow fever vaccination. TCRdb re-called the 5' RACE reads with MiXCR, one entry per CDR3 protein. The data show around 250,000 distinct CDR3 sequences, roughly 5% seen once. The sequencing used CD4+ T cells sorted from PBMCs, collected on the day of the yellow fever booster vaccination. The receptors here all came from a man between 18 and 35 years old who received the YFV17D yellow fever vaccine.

The CDR3 spells CSAPPSTGLMNTEAFF. Here the CDR3 DNA reads TGCAGTGCCCCACCCTCGACAGGGCTCATGAACACTGAAGCTTTCTTT. The chain carries TRBV20-1 and TRBJ1-1, with 7 nucleotides matching TRBD1. Losses at the gene ends were 6 bases for V and 0 bases for J; bases not matched to a gene: 13. In germline, CDR1 is DFQATT, CDR2 SNEGSKA (reference sequence). The CDR3 has 16 amino acids.

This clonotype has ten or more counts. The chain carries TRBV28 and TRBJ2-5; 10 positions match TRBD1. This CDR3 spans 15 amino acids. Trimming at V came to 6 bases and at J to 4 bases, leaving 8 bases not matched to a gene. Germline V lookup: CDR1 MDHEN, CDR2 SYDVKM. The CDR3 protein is CASSFRRDRGETQYF. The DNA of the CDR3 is TGTGCCAGCAGCTTTCGGCGGGACAGGGGAGAGACCCAGTACTTC.

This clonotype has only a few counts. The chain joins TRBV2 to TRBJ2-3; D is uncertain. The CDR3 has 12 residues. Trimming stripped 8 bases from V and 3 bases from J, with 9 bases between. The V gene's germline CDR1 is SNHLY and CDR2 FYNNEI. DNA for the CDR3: TGTGCCAGCTTCCGTGTTACAGATACGCAGTATTTT. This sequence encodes CASFRVTDTQYF.

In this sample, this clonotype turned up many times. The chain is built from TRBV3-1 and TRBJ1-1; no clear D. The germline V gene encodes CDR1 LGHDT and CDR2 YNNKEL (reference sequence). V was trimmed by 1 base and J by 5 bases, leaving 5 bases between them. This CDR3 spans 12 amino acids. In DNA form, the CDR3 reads TGTGCCAGCAGCCAAGGGGAGACTGAAGCTTTCTTT. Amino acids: CASSQGETEAFF.

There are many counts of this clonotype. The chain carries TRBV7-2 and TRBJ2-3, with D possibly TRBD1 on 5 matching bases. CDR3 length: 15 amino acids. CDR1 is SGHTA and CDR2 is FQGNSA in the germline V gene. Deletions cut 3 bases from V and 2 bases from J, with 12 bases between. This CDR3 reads CASSFTGVFTDTQYF. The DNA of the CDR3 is TGTGCCAGCAGCTTCACAGGAGTCTTCACAGATACGCAGTATTTT. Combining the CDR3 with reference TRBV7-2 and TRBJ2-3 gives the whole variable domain GAGVSQSPSNKVTEKGKDVELRCDPISGHTALYWYRQSLGQGLEFLIYFQGNSAPDKSGLPSDRFSAERTGGSVSTLTIQRTQQEDSAVYLCASSFTGVFTDTQYFGPGTRLTVL.

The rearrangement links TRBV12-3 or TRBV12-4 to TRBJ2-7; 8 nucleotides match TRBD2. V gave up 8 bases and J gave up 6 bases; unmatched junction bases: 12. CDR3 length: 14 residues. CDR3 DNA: TGTGCCAGCGCCGGGGGGACTAGAGTCGTCGAGCAGTACTTC. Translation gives CASAGGTRVVEQYF.

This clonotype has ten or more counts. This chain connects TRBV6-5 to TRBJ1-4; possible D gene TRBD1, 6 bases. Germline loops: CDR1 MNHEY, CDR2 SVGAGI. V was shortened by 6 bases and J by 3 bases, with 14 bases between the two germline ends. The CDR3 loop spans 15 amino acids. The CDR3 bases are TGTGCCAGCAGCCAACAGGGTGATCCTAATGAAAAACTGTTTTTT. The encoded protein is CASSQQGDPNEKLFF.

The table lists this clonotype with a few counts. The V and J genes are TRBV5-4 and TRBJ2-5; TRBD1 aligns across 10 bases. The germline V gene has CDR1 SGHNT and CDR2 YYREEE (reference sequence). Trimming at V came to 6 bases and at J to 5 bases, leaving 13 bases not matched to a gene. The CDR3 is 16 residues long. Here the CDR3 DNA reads TGTGCCAGCACCGACAGGACAGGGGGGGGACGGGAGACCCAGTACTTC. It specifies CASTDRTGGGRETQYF. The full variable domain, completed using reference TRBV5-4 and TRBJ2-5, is ETGVTQSPTHLIKTRGQQVTLRCSSQSGHNTVSWYQQALGQGPQFIFQYYREEENGRGNFPPRFSGLQFPNYSSELNVNALELDDSALYLCASTDRTGGGRETQYFGPGTRLLVL.

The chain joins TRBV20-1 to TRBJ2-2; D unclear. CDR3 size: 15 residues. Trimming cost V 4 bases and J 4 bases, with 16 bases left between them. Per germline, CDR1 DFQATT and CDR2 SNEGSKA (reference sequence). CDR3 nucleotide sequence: TGCAGTGCTATTCCGCTAGGTACGGCCACCGGGGAGCTGTTTTTT. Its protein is CSAIPLGTATGELFF.

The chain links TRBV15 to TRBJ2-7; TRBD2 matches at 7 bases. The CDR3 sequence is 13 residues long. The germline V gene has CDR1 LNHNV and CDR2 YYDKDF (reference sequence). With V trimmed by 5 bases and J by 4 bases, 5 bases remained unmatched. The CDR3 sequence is CATSLHGRYEQYV. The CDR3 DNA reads TGTGCCACCAGCCTTCACGGGAGGTACGAGCAGTACGTC.

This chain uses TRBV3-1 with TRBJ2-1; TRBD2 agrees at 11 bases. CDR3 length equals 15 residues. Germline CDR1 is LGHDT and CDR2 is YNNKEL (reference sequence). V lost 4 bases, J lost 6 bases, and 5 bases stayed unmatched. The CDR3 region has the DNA TGTGCCAGCAGCCCCAGGACTAGCGGGCGCAATGAGCAGTTCTTC. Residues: CASSPRTSGRNEQFF.

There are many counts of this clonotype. The CDR3 loop reads CSARDPGQGNGYTF. CDR3 nucleotide sequence: TGCAGTGCTAGAGATCCGGGACAGGGGAATGGCTACACCTTC. V usage is TRBV20-1 and J usage is TRBJ1-2; 10 positions match TRBD1. CDR1 is DFQATT, CDR2 SNEGSKA, per germline (reference sequence). The J segment lost 6 bases and the V segment lost 0 bases, leaving 4 bases of the junction unmatched. The CDR3 contains 14 residues.

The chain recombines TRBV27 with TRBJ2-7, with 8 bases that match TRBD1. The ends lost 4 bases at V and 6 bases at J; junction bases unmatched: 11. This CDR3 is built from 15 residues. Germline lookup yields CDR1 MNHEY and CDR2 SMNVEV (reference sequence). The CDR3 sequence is CASSSIDRGFGEQYF. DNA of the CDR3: TGTGCCAGCAGTTCCATTGACAGGGGATTCGGCGAGCAGTACTTC.

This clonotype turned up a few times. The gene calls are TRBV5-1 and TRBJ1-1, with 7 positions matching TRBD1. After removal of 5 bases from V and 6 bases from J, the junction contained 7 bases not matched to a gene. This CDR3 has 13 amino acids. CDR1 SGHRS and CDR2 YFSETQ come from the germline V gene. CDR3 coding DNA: TGCGCCAGCAGTGCTGACAGGGCGTCTGAAGCTTTCTTT. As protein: CASSADRASEAFF.

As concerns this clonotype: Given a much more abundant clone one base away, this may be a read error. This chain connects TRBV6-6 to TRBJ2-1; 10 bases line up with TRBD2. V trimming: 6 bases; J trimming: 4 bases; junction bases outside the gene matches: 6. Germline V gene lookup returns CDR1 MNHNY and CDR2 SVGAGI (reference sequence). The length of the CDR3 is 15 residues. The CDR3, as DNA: TGTGCCAGCAGGGGTCTAGCGGGGGCGTACAATGAGCAGTTCTTC. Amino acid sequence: CASRGLAGAYNEQFF.

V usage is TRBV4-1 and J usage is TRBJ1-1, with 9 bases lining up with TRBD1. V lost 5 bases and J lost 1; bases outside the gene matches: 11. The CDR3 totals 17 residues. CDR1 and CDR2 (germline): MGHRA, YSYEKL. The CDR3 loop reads CASSSLTGGNGNTEAFF. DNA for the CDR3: TGCGCCAGCAGCTCACTTACAGGGGGCAACGGGAACACTGAAGCTTTCTTT.

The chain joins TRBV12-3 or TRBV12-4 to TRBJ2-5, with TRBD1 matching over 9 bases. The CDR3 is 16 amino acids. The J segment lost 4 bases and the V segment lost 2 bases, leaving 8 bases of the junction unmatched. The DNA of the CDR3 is TGTGCCAGCAGTTTACGGACGACAGGGGGGCGAGAGACCCAGTACTTC. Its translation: CASSLRTTGGRETQYF.

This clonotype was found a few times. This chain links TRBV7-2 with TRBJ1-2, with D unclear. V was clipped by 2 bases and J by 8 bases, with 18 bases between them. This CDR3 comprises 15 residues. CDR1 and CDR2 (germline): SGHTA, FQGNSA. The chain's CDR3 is CASSLILGIGLGYTF. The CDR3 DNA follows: TGTGCCAGCAGCTTAATTTTGGGTATAGGGCTAGGCTACACCTTC.